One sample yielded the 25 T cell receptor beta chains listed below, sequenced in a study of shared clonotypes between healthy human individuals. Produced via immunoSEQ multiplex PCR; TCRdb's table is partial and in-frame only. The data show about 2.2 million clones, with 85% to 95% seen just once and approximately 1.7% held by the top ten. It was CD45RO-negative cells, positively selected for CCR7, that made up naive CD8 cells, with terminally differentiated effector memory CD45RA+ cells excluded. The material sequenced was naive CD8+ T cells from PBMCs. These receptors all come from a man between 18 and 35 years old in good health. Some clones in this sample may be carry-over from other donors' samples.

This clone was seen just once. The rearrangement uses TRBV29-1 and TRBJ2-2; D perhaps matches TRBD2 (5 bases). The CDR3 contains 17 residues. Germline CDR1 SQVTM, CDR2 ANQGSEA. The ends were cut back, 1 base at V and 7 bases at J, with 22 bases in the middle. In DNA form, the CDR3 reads TGCAGCGTTGAAGTGGTGATTCGGGATAGAGTAGTCGGGGAGCTGTTTTTT. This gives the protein CSVEVVIRDRVVGELFF.

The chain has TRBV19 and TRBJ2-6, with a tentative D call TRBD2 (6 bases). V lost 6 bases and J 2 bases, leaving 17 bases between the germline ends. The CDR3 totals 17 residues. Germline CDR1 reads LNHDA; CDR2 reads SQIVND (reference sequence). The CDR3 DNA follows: TGTGCCAGTAGCCTATTTCAGGCGGGGCCTGGGGCCAACGTCCTGACTTTC. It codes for CASSLFQAGPGANVLTF.

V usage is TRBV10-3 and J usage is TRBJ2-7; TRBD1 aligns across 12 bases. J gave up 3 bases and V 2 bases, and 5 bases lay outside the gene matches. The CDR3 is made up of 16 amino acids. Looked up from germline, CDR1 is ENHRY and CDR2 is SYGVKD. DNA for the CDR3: TGTGCCATCAGTGAGAGAGGGACAGGGGGCGGCTACGAGCAGTACTTC. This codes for CAISERGTGGGYEQYF.

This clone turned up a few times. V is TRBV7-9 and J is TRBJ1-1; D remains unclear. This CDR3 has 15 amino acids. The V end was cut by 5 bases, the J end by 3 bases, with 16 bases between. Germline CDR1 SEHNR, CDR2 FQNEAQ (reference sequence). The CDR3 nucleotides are TGTGCCAGCAGCGCCCTACTAGGCCCTGACACTGAAGCTTTCTTT. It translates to CASSALLGPDTEAFF.

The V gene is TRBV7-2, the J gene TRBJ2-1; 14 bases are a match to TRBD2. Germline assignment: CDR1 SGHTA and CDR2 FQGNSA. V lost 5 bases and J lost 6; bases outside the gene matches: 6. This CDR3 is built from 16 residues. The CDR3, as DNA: TGTGCCAGCAGCCAAACGACTAGCGGGAGGGCCAATGAGCAGTTCTTC. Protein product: CASSQTTSGRANEQFF.

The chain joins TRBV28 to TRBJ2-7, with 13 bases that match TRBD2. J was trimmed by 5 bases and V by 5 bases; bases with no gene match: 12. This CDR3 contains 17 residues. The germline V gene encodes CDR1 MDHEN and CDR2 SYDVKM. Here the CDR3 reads CASSVTSGRAGLDEQYF. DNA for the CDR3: TGTGCCAGCAGTGTAACTAGCGGGAGGGCCGGATTGGACGAGCAGTACTTC.

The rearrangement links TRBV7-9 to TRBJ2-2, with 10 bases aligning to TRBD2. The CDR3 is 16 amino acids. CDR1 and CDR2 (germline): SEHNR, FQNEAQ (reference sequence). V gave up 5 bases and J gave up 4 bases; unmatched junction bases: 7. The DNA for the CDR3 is TGTGCCAGCAGCACAAAGCGGGAGGGTGGCACCGGGGAGCTGTTTTTT. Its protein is CASSTKREGGTGELFF. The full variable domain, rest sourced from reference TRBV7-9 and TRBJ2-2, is DTGVSQNPRHKITKRGQNVTFRCDPISEHNRLYWYRQTLGQGPEFLTYFQNEAQLEKSRLLSDRFSAERPKGSFSTLEIQRTEQGDSAMYLCASSTKREGGTGELFFGEGSRLTVL.

The CDR3: CASSRETGTDYNEQFF. CDR3 nucleotide sequence: TGCGCCAGCAGCAGAGAAACCGGGACGGACTACAATGAGCAGTTCTTC. The chain joins TRBV5-1 to TRBJ2-1; D tentatively reads TRBD1 or TRBD2 (5 bases each). The CDR3 spans 16 residues. Trimming removed 4 bases from V and 3 bases from J, with 17 bases in between. Germline V gene sequence: CDR1 SGHRS, CDR2 YFSETQ.

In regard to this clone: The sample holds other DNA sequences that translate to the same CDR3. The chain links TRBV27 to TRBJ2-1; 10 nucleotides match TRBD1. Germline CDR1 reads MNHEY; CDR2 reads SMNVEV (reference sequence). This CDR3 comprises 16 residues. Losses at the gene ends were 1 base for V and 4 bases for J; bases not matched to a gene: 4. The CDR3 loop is CASSLYRTGGYNEQFF. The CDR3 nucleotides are TGTGCCAGCAGTTTATACCGGACAGGGGGGTACAATGAGCAGTTCTTC.

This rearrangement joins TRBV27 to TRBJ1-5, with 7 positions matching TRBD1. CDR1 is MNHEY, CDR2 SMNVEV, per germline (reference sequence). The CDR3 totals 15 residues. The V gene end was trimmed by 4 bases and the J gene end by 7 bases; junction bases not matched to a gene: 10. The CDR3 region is CASSYRQGWGQPQHF. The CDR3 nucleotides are TGTGCCAGCAGTTATAGACAGGGATGGGGGCAGCCCCAGCATTTT.

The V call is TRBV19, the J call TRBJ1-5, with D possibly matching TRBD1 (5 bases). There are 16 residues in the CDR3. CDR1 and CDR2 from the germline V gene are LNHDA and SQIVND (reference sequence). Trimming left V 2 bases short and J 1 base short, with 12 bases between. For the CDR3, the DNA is TGTGCCAGTAGTATATTGGACGGGGGAAGCAATCAGCCCCAGCATTTT. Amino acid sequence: CASSILDGGSNQPQHF.

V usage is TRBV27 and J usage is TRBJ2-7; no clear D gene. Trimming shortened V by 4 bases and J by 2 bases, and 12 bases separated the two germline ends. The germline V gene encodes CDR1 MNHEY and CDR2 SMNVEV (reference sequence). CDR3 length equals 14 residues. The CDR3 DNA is TGTGCCAGCAGTTCTTTCCGGGCCCCCTACGAGCAGTACTTC. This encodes CASSSFRAPYEQYF.

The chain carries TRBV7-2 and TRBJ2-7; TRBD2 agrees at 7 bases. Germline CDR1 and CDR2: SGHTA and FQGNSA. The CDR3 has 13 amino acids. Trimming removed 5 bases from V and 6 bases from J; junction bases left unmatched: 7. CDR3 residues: CASSLLTSSEQYF. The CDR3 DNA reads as TGTGCCAGCAGCCTCCTGACTAGCTCCGAGCAGTACTTC. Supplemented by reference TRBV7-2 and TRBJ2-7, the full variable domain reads GAGVSQSPSNKVTEKGKDVELRCDPISGHTALYWYRQSLGQGLEFLIYFQGNSAPDKSGLPSDRFSAERTGGSVSTLTIQRTQQEDSAVYLCASSLLTSSEQYFGPGTRLTVT.

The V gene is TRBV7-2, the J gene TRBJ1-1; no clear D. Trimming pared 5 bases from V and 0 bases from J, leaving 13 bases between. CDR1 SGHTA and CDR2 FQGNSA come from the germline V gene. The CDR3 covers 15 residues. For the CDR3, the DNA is TGTGCCAGCAGCGCAAGACCGACCCTGAACACTGAAGCTTTCTTT. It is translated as CASSARPTLNTEAFF.

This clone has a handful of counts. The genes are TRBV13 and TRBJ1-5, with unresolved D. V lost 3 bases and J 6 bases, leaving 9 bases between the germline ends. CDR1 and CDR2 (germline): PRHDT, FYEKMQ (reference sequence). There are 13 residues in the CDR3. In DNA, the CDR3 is TGTGCCAGCAGCTTGGCAGGATCTCAGCCCCAGCATTTT. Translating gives CASSLAGSQPQHF.

The CDR3: CSVELFAGQGVSYEQYF. CDR3 nucleotides: TGCAGCGTTGAATTGTTTGCGGGACAGGGGGTCTCCTACGAGCAGTACTTC. V gene TRBV29-1 combines with J gene TRBJ2-7; 11 nucleotides align to TRBD1. CDR1 and CDR2 (germline): SQVTM, ANQGSEA. V shed 2 bases and J 0 bases; nucleotides not matched to a gene: 9. The CDR3 is 17 amino acids.

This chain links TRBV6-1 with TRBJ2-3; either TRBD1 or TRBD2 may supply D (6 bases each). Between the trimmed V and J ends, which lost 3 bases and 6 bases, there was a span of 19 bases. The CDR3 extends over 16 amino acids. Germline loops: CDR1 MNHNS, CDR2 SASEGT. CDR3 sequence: CASSDAWRGSRDTQYF. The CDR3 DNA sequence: TGTGCCAGCAGTGACGCCTGGAGGGGGAGCCGGGATACGCAGTATTTT.

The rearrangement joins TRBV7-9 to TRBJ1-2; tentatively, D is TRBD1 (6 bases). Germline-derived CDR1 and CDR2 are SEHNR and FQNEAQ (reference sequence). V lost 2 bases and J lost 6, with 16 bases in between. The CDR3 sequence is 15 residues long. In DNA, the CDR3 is TGTGCCAGCAGCTTATGGGACATCCTGATAGATGGCTACACCTTC. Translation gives CASSLWDILIDGYTF.

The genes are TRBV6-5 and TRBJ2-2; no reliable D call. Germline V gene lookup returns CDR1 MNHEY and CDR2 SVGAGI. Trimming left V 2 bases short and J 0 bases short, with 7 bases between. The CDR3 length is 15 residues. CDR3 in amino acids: CASSYGWPNTGELFF. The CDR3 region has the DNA TGTGCCAGCAGTTACGGTTGGCCGAACACCGGGGAGCTGTTTTTT.

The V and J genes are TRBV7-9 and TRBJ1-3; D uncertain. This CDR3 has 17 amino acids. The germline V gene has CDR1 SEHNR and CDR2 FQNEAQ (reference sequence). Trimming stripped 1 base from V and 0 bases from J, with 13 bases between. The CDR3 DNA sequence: TGTGCCAGCAGCTTAGGAGAGGGAACCCACTCTGGAAACACCATATATTTT. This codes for CASSLGEGTHSGNTIYF. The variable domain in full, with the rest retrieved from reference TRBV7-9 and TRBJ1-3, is DTGVSQNPRHKITKRGQNVTFRCDPISEHNRLYWYRQTLGQGPEFLTYFQNEAQLEKSRLLSDRFSAERPKGSFSTLEIQRTEQGDSAMYLCASSLGEGTHSGNTIYFGEGSWLTVV.

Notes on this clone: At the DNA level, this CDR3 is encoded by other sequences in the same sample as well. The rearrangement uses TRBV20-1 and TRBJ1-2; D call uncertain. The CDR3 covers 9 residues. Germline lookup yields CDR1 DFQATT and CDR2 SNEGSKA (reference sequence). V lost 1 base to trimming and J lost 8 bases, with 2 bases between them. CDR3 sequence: CSARGGYTF. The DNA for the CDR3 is TGCAGTGCTAGAGGCGGCTACACCTTC.

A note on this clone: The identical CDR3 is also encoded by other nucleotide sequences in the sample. In DNA form, the CDR3 reads TGTGCCAGCAGCTCTACAGGATCCTCCTACAATGAGCAGTTCTTC. Translation gives CASSSTGSSYNEQFF. The rearrangement joins TRBV7-2 to TRBJ2-1, with D possibly matching TRBD1 (5 bases). This CDR3 contains 15 residues. The V end lost 4 bases, the J end lost 0 bases, and 10 bases lay between the germline ends. Germline V gives CDR1 SGHTA, CDR2 FQGNSA.

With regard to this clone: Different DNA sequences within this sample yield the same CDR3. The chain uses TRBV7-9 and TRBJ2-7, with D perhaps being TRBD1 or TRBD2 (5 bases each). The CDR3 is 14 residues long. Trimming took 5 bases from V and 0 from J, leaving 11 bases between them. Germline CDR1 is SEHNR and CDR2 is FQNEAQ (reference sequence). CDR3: CASSARDGSYEQYF. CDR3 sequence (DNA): TGTGCCAGCAGCGCCCGGGACGGCTCCTACGAGCAGTACTTC.

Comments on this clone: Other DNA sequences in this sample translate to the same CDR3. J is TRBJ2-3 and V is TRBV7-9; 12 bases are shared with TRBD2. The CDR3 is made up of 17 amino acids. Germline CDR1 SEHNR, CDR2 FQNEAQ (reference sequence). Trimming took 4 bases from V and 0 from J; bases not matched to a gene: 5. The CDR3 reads CASSSRTSGTSTDTQYF. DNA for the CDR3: TGTGCCAGCAGCTCAAGGACTAGCGGGACTAGCACAGATACGCAGTATTTT.

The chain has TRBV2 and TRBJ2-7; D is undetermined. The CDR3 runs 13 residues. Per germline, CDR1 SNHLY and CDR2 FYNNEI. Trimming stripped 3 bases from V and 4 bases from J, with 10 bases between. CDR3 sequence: CASSETLEYEQYF. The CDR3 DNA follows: TGTGCCAGCAGTGAGACACTGGAATACGAGCAGTACTTC.